The entry below gives a single T cell receptor beta chain sequence along with its context. The record originates from a study of T cell responses to AZD1222 COVID-19 vaccine. The protocol was immunoSEQ multiplex PCR, while the TCRdb copy is restricted to in-frame clones and leaves out a portion. The profile shows approximately 130,000 clones, about 86% of them singletons. The sequence was collected from an adult who received the AZD1222 COVID-19 vaccine. Sequenced material: peripheral blood, taken 28 days after the second AZD1222 dose.

The DNA of the CDR3 is TGTGCCAGCAGCTTGAAAGAGACCCAGTACTTC. Translating it yields CASSLKETQYF. The chain combines TRBV7-2 with TRBJ2-5, with unresolved D. The V and J ends lost 3 bases and 3 bases respectively, with 2 bases between them. Germline values: CDR1 SGHTA, CDR2 FQGNSA. This CDR3 is 11 amino acids long.